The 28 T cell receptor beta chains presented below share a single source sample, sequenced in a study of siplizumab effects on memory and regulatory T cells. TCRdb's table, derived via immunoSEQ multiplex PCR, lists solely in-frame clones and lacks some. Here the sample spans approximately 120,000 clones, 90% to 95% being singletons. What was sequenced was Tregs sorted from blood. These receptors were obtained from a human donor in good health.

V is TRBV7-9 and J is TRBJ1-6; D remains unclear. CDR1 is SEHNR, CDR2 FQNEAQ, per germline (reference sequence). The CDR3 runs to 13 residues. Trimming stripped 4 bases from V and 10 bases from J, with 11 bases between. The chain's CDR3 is CASSYTVESPLHF. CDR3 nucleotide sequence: TGTGCCAGCAGCTATACAGTTGAATCACCCCTCCACTTT. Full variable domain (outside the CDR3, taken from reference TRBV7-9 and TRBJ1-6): DTGVSQNPRHKITKRGQNVTFRCDPISEHNRLYWYRQTLGQGPEFLTYFQNEAQLEKSRLLSDRFSAERPKGSFSTLEIQRTEQGDSAMYLCASSYTVESPLHFGNGTRLTVT.

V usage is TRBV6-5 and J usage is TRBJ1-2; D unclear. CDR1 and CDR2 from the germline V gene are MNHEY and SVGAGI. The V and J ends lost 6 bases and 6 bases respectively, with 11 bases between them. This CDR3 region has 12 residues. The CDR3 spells CASRRLGHGYTF. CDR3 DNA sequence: TGTGCCAGCAGGCGACTTGGTCATGGCTACACCTTC.

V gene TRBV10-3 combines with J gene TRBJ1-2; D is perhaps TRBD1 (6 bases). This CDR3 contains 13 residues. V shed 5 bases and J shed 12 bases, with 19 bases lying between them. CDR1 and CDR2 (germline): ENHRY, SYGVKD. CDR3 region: CAISLQGGPSHTF. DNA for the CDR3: TGTGCCATCAGTCTACAGGGCGGTCCGTCGCACACCTTC.

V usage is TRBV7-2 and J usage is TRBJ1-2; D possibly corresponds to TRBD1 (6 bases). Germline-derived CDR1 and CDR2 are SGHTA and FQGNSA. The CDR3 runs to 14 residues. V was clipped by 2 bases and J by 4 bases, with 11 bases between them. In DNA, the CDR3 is TGTGCCAGCAGCTTACTTGGACAGCCCTATGGCTACACCTTC. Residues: CASSLLGQPYGYTF.

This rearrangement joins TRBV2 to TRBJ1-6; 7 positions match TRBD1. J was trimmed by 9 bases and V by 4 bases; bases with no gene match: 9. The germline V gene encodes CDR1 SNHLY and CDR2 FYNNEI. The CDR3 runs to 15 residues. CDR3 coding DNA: TGTGCCAGCAGTGTACAAAACAGGGGAGGTTCACCCCTCCACTTT. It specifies CASSVQNRGGSPLHF. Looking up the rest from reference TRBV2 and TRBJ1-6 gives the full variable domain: EPEVTQTPSHQVTQMGQEVILRCVPISNHLYFYWYRQILGQKVEFLVSFYNNEISEKSEIFDDQFSVERPDGSNFTLKIRSTKLEDSAMYFCASSVQNRGGSPLHFGNGTRLTVT.

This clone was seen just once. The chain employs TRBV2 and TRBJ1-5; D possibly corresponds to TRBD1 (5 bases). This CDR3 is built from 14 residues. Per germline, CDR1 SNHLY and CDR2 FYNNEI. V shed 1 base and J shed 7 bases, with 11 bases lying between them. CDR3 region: CASSEGQPDQPQHF. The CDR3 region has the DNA TGTGCCAGCAGTGAAGGACAGCCGGACCAGCCCCAGCATTTT.

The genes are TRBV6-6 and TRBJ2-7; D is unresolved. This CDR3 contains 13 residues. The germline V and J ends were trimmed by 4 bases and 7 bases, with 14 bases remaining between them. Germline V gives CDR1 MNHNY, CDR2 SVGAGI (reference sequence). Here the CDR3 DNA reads TGTGCCAGCAGTTCGCAACCGGGCCGTGAGCAGTACTTC. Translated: CASSSQPGREQYF.

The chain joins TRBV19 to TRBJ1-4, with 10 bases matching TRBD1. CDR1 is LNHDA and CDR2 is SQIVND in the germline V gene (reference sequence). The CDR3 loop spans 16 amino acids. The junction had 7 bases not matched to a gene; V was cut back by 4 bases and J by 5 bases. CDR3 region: CASSTIWTGGNEKLFF. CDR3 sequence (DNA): TGTGCCAGTAGTACCATCTGGACAGGGGGAAATGAAAAACTGTTTTTT.

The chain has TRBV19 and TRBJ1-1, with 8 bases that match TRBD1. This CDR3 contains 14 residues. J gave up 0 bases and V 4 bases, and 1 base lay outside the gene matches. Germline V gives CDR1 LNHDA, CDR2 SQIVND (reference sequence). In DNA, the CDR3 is TGTGCCAGTAGTACGACAGGGGTGAACACTGAAGCTTTCTTT. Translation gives CASSTTGVNTEAFF.

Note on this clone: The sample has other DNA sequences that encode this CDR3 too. The DNA of the CDR3 is TGTGCCAGCAGCCCGTACTACGAGCAGTACTTC. Residues: CASSPYYEQYF. The V gene is TRBV7-9, the J gene TRBJ2-7; the D is unclear. CDR3 length: 11 residues. Germline V lookup: CDR1 SEHNR, CDR2 FQNEAQ (reference sequence). The V gene lost 5 bases and the J gene lost 3 bases, with 5 bases spanning the gap.

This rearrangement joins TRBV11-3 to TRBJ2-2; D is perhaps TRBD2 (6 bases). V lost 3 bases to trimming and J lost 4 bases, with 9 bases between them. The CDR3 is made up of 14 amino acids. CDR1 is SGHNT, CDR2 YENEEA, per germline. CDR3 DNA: TGTGCCAGCAGCTTTAGCGGCGGCACCGGGGAGCTGTTTTTT. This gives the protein CASSFSGGTGELFF.

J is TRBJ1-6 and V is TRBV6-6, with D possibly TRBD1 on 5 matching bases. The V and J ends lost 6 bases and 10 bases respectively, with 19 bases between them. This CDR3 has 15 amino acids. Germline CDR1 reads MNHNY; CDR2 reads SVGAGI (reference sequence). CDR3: CASSSDWTRGSPLHF. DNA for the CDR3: TGTGCCAGCAGCTCGGACTGGACGAGGGGATCACCCCTCCACTTT.

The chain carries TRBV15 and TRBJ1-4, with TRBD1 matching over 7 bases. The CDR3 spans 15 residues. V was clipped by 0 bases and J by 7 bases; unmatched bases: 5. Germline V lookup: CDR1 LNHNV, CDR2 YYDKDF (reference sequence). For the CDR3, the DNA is TGTGCCACCAGCAGAGATCACAGGGGAGGTGAAAAACTGTTTTTT. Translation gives CATSRDHRGGEKLFF. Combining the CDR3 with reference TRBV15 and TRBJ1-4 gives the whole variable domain DAMVIQNPRYQVTQFGKPVTLSCSQTLNHNVMYWYQQKSSQAPKLLFHYYDKDFNNEADTPDNFQSRRPNTSFCFLDIRSPGLGDTAMYLCATSRDHRGGEKLFFGSGTQLSVL.

The CDR3 protein is CASRGRTEAFF. The CDR3 DNA is TGTGCCAGCAGGGGAAGGACTGAAGCTTTCTTT. The rearrangement links TRBV7-9 to TRBJ1-1, with D hard to call. With 6 bases removed from V and 5 bases from J, the gap between germline ends came to 7 bases. Per germline, CDR1 SEHNR and CDR2 FQNEAQ (reference sequence). This CDR3 is 11 amino acids long.

In DNA form, the CDR3 reads TGTGCCAGCGGACAGGGGGCGCTAGCCTACGAGCAGTACTTC. It yields the protein CASGQGALAYEQYF. This chain uses TRBV6-1 with TRBJ2-7, with 11 bases that match TRBD1. The CDR3 is 14 amino acids. Trimming removed 8 bases from V and 2 bases from J; junction bases left unmatched: 5. The germline V gene encodes CDR1 MNHNS and CDR2 SASEGT.

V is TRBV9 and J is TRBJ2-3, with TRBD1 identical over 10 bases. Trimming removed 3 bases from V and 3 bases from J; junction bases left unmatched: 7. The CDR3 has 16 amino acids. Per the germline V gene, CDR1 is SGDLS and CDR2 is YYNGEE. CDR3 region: CASSGGTGARTDTQYF. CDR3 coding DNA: TGTGCCAGCAGCGGGGGGACAGGGGCTCGTACAGATACGCAGTATTTT.

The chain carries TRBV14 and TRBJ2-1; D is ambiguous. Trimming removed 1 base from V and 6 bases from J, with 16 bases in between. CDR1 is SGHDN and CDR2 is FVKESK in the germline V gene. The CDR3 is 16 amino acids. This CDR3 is CASSQGSHRPRNEQFF. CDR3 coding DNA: TGTGCCAGCAGCCAAGGTTCGCATCGCCCCCGCAATGAGCAGTTCTTC.

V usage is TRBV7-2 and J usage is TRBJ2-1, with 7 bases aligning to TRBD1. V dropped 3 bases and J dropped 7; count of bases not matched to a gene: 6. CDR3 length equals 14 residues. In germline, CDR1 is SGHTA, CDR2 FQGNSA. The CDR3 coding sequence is TGTGCCAGCAGCTTCCAACTACAGGGGAATGAGCAGTTCTTC. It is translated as CASSFQLQGNEQFF.

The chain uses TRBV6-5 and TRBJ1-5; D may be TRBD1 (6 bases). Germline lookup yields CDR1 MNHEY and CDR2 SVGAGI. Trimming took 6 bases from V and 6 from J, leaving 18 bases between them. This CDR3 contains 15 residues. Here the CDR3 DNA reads TGTGCCAGCAGACCTATCTCAGGGGTTACTCAGCCCCAGCATTTT. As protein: CASRPISGVTQPQHF.

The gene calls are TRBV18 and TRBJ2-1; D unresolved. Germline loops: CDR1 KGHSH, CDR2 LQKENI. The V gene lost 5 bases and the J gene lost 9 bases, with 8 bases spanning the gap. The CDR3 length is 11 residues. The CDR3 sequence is CASSSGGEQFF. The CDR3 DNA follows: TGTGCCAGCTCATCAGGTGGTGAGCAGTTCTTC. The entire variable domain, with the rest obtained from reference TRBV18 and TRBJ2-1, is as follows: NAGVMQNPRHLVRRRGQEARLRCSPMKGHSHVYWYRQLPEEGLKFMVYLQKENIIDESGMPKERFSAEFPKEGPSILRIQQVVRGDSAAYFCASSSGGEQFFGPGTRLTVL.

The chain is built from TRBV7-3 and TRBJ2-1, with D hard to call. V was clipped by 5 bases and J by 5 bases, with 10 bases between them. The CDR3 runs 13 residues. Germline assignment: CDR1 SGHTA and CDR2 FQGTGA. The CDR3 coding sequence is TGTGCCAGCAGCGGTAGTGTTCACAATGAGCAGTTCTTC. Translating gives CASSGSVHNEQFF.

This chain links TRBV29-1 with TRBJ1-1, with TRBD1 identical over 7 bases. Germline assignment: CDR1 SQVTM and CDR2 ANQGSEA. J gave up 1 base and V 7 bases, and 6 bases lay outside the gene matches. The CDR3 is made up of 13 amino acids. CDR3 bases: TGCAGCGGAAAAGACAGGGAGAACACTGAAGCTTTCTTT. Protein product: CSGKDRENTEAFF.

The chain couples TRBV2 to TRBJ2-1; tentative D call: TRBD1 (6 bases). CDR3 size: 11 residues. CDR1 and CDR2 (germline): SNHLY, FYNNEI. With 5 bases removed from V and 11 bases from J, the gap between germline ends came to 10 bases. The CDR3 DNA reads TGTGCCAGCAGTCCTCGGGACAAGCAGTTCTTC. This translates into CASSPRDKQFF.

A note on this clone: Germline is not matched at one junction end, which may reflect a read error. The CDR3 DNA is TGTGCCAGCAGTTTGGCGGACCCGGTCAAGGAAGAACTGTTTTTT. Translated, it gives CASSLADPVKEELFF. The chain employs TRBV5-6 and TRBJ1-4, with D unresolved. The CDR3 is made up of 15 amino acids. The germline V gene has CDR1 SGHDT and CDR2 YYEEEE.

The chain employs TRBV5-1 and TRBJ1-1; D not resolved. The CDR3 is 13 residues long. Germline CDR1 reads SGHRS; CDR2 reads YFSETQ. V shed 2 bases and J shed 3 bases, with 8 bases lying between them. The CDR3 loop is CASSLDTYTEAFF. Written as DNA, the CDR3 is TGCGCCAGCAGCTTAGACACTTACACTGAAGCTTTCTTT. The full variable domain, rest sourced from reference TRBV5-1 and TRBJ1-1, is KAGVTQTPRYLIKTRGQQVTLSCSPISGHRSVSWYQQTPGQGLQFLFEYFSETQRNKGNFPGRFSGRQFSNSRSEMNVSTLELGDSALYLCASSLDTYTEAFFGQGTRLTVV.

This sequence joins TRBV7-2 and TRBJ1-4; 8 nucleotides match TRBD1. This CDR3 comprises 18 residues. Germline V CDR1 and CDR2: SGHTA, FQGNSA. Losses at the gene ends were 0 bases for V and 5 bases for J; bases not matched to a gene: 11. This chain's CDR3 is CASSLAAGQGGRNEKLFF. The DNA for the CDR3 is TGTGCCAGCAGCTTAGCCGCCGGACAGGGAGGCCGGAATGAAAAACTGTTTTTT. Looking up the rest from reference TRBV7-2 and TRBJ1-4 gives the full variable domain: GAGVSQSPSNKVTEKGKDVELRCDPISGHTALYWYRQSLGQGLEFLIYFQGNSAPDKSGLPSDRFSAERTGGSVSTLTIQRTQQEDSAVYLCASSLAAGQGGRNEKLFFGSGTQLSVL.

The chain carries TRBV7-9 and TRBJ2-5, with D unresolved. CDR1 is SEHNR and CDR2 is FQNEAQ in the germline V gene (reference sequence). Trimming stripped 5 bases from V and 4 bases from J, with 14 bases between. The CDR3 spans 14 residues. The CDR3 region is CASSRKYLGETQYF. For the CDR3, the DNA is TGTGCCAGCAGCCGTAAATATCTCGGAGAGACCCAGTACTTC.

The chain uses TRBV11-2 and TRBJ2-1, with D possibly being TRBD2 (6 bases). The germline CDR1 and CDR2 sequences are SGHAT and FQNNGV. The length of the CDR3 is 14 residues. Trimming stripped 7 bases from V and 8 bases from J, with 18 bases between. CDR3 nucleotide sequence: TGTGCCAGCATCCAGAATTGGGGAGGCGATGAGCAGTTCTTC. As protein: CASIQNWGGDEQFF.